This T cell receptor beta chain derives from a study of blood T cell repertoires in COVID-19. The wider study: The study drew acute and convalescent COVID-19 samples from the United States, Italy and Spain. PBMCs, B-cell-depleted T cells, or T cells provided the cDNA or gDNA that made up the material.

Germline CDR1 SGHVS, CDR2 FQNEAQ. Trimming left V 2 bases short and J 1 base short, with 5 bases between. This CDR3 has 13 amino acids. How the authors handled the data: Nucleated cell number was recorded as an estimate derived from reference gene primer amplification. TCRdb keeps only in-frame clones here, not all; method: immunoSEQ multiplex PCR. V, J and clone size are those of that table, while D and trimming were read from the DNA. The table lists around 37,000 clones, around 90% of them singletons. The origin of this receptor is a man aged 55-75 years with active or convalescent COVID-19. This sequence joins TRBV7-8 and TRBJ1-2; D not certain. Sample: peripheral blood. CDR3 DNA sequence: TGTGCCAGCAGCTTACGGGATAACTATGGCTACACCTTC. Translated, it gives CASSLRDNYGYTF.